These 30 T cell receptor beta chains originate from one sample sequenced in a study of blood T cells in healthy people across ages. A second about 7 to 12 cycle PCR used barcoded and J-beta primers. TCRdb processed the 5' RACE reads anew with MiXCR; each CDR3 protein has one entry. The profile shows about 640,000 distinct CDR3 sequences, roughly 50% of them singletons. Sequenced input: blood. These receptors were taken from a man in his 60s in good health.

The chain couples TRBV12-3 or TRBV12-4 to TRBJ1-6; TRBD1 matches 8 bases. The CDR3 totals 17 residues. V gave up 6 bases and J gave up 0 bases; unmatched junction bases: 7. The CDR3 bases are TGTGCCAGCAGGCGACGACAGGGGAGCTCCTATAATTCACCCCTCCACTTT. The encoded protein is CASRRRQGSSYNSPLHF.

With respect to this clonotype: The junction differs from germline at one of its ends, possibly a read error. J is TRBJ2-1 and V is TRBV3-1, with 11 bases that match TRBD2. Germline assignment: CDR1 LGHDT and CDR2 YNNKEL (reference sequence). CDR3 length: 11 residues. CDR3 region: CAGSSGLAEFF. CDR3 bases: TGTGCCGGCAGCTCGGGACTAGCGGAGTTCTTC.

V and J are TRBV28 and TRBJ1-2; D possibly corresponds to TRBD1 (6 bases). The V gene lost 8 bases and the J gene lost 4 bases, with 17 bases spanning the gap. CDR1 and CDR2 from the germline V gene are MDHEN and SYDVKM. The CDR3 spans 14 residues. CDR3 sequence (DNA): TGTGCCAGCCGGGAAGGGACAAAGAGCTATGGCTACACCTTC. Encoded protein: CASREGTKSYGYTF.

The genes are TRBV2 and TRBJ2-1; no clear D gene. The germline V and J ends were trimmed by 1 base and 10 bases, with 14 bases remaining between them. CDR1 is SNHLY, CDR2 FYNNEI, per germline. The CDR3 loop spans 14 amino acids. The CDR3: CASSEGTAWGEQFF. In nucleotides, the CDR3 is TGTGCCAGCAGTGAAGGAACGGCCTGGGGAGAGCAGTTCTTC.

The chain employs TRBV6-2 or TRBV6-3 and TRBJ1-2; 8 nucleotides line up with TRBD1. Germline assignment: CDR1 MNHEY and CDR2 SVGEGT. The CDR3 consists of 12 residues. J gave up 13 bases and V 6 bases, and 10 bases lay outside the gene matches. Written as DNA, the CDR3 is TGTGCCAGCAGCCTCCGGGACAGGAATACCACCTTC. Translating it yields CASSLRDRNTTF.

The chain carries TRBV18 and TRBJ2-5, with TRBD2 identical over 9 bases. This CDR3 contains 16 residues. The trim removed 3 bases at V and 0 bases at J, leaving 5 bases unmatched. Germline CDR1 reads KGHSH; CDR2 reads LQKENI. In DNA form, the CDR3 reads TGTGCCAGCTCACCGCTGACTAGCGGTAACCAAGAGACCCAGTACTTC. Encoded protein: CASSPLTSGNQETQYF.

There are a few counts of this clonotype. This rearrangement joins TRBV20-1 to TRBJ2-4; D could derive from TRBD1 or TRBD2 (6 bases each). Trimming removed 1 base from V and 7 bases from J, with 11 bases in between. This CDR3 spans 13 amino acids. Germline V gives CDR1 DFQATT, CDR2 SNEGSKA (reference sequence). CDR3 amino acids: CSARVGGRNIQYF. Written as DNA, the CDR3 is TGCAGTGCTAGAGTGGGGGGCCGGAACATTCAGTACTTC.

The J gene is TRBJ1-1, the V gene TRBV20-1; possible D gene TRBD1, 5 bases. Trimming stripped 3 bases from V and 0 bases from J, with 14 bases between. CDR1 is DFQATT, CDR2 SNEGSKA, per germline (reference sequence). The CDR3 extends over 15 amino acids. The CDR3 reads CSASPWGRLNTEAFF. The CDR3 DNA sequence: TGCAGTGCTAGCCCCTGGGGCCGATTGAACACTGAAGCTTTCTTT.

The DNA of the CDR3 is TGTGCCAGCAGTTACTCCTGGACAGGGGTCGAGTATGGCTACACCTTC. Its translation is CASSYSWTGVEYGYTF. V and J are TRBV6-5 and TRBJ1-2; 9 bases align to TRBD1. Germline trimming cut 0 bases from V and 5 bases from J; bases unmatched to any gene: 7. The CDR3 sequence is 16 residues long. Germline assignment: CDR1 MNHEY and CDR2 SVGAGI.

The chain carries TRBV9 and TRBJ2-7; D unresolved. Between the trimmed V and J ends, which lost 1 base and 5 bases, there was a span of 10 bases. Germline values: CDR1 SGDLS, CDR2 YYNGEE. This CDR3 has 13 amino acids. The CDR3 DNA sequence: TGTGCCAGCAGCGTATCAGGTCCCGACGAGCAGTACTTC. Amino acid sequence: CASSVSGPDEQYF.

J is TRBJ1-5 and V is TRBV3-1; unclear D gene. Germline CDR1 reads LGHDT; CDR2 reads YNNKEL (reference sequence). There are 17 residues in the CDR3. Trimming removed 1 base from V and 1 base from J, with 14 bases in between. CDR3: CASSQGVASLSNQPQHF. For the CDR3, the DNA is TGTGCCAGCAGCCAAGGGGTGGCTTCCTTAAGCAATCAGCCCCAGCATTTT.

This clonotype showed up just once. This chain uses TRBV20-1 with TRBJ1-1; D is ambiguous. The CDR3 has 14 amino acids. Germline lookup yields CDR1 DFQATT and CDR2 SNEGSKA (reference sequence). V was shortened by 1 base and J by 0 bases, with 9 bases between the two germline ends. The CDR3 DNA sequence: TGCAGTGCTAGAGTACAACCCATGAACACTGAAGCTTTCTTT. It specifies CSARVQPMNTEAFF.

The chain links TRBV4-2 to TRBJ2-1; possibly TRBD2 for D (6 bases). The J call could be wrong; TRBJ2-7 is a better fit for the DNA end. The germline V gene encodes CDR1 LGHNA and CDR2 YNFKEQ. This CDR3 spans 16 amino acids. The CDR3 region has the DNA TGTGCCAGCAGCCAAGGCCGGGGGACCTCCTACAATGAGCAGTACTTC. Protein sequence: CASSQGRGTSYNEQYF.

The V gene is TRBV3-1, the J gene TRBJ2-5, with TRBD2 as a possible D gene (5 bases). Trimming removed 2 bases from V and 4 bases from J, with 14 bases in between. There are 15 residues in the CDR3. Germline assignment: CDR1 LGHDT and CDR2 YNNKEL (reference sequence). This CDR3 reads CASSQQLVSAETQYF. The CDR3 nucleotides read TGTGCCAGCAGCCAACAACTAGTCTCGGCAGAGACCCAGTACTTC.

This clonotype qualifies as medium-sized. The rearrangement links TRBV25-1 to TRBJ2-5; weak D call: TRBD1 (6 bases). V lost 4 bases and J 2 bases, leaving 8 bases between the germline ends. Germline V gives CDR1 MGHDK, CDR2 SYGVNS. This CDR3 comprises 13 residues. Here the CDR3 DNA reads TGTGCCAGCAGTGGAACAGGGCAAGAGACCCAGTACTTC. This sequence encodes CASSGTGQETQYF.

V is TRBV3-1 and J is TRBJ2-7, with 11 bases identical to TRBD2. The V and J ends lost 1 base and 4 bases, in that order; junction bases with no gene match: 6. The CDR3 is 16 residues long. Germline CDR1 reads LGHDT; CDR2 reads YNNKEL (reference sequence). Here the CDR3 reads CASSQGSLAGVYEQYF. CDR3 DNA sequence: TGTGCCAGCAGCCAAGGTTCACTAGCGGGGGTGTACGAGCAGTACTTC.

This clonotype turned up a few times. The chain recombines TRBV20-1 with TRBJ2-1; TRBD2 might be the D (5 bases). The CDR3 extends over 14 amino acids. V was cut by 6 bases and J by 2 bases, with 14 bases left in between. CDR1 DFQATT and CDR2 SNEGSKA come from the germline V gene (reference sequence). CDR3 nucleotide sequence: TGCAGTGCAGTCCCCAGCGGAGCCTACAATGAGCAGTTCTTC. It yields the protein CSAVPSGAYNEQFF.

This chain joins TRBV5-1 and TRBJ2-5; tentatively, D is TRBD2 (6 bases). V was cut by 0 bases and J by 5 bases, with 14 bases left in between. CDR1 and CDR2 (germline): SGHRS, YFSETQ. This CDR3 is built from 15 residues. CDR3 in amino acids: CASSLVAIGGETQYF. The DNA of the CDR3 is TGCGCCAGCAGCTTGGTTGCGATCGGGGGTGAGACCCAGTACTTC.

The chain uses TRBV7-9 and TRBJ2-1, with TRBD2 identical over 7 bases. V lost 11 bases, J lost 7 bases, and 2 bases stayed unmatched. Germline V gene sequence: CDR1 SEHNR, CDR2 FQNEAQ (reference sequence). There are 10 residues in the CDR3. The CDR3 DNA follows: TGTGCCGGGGGGGATAATGAGCAGTTCTTC. It specifies CAGGDNEQFF.

This clonotype appeared a single time. The rearrangement uses TRBV12-3 or TRBV12-4 and TRBJ2-7; unclear D gene. The V and J ends lost 5 bases and 1 base respectively, with 9 bases between them. This CDR3 comprises 13 residues. CDR3 in amino acids: CASSVVGSYEQYF. The CDR3 coding sequence is TGTGCCAGCAGTGTAGTGGGATCCTACGAGCAGTACTTC.

Worth noting for this clonotype: The junction departs from the called germline gene at one end, perhaps through a read error. V is TRBV3-1 and J is TRBJ2-7; 7 bases agree with TRBD2. The CDR3 has 14 residues. Germline-derived CDR1 and CDR2 are LGHDT and YNNKEL (reference sequence). CDR3 amino acids: CASSQGASGYERYF. The CDR3 coding sequence is TGTGCCAGCAGCCAAGGGGCTAGCGGATACGAGCGGTACTTC.

The chain uses TRBV18 and TRBJ2-7; maybe TRBD1 (5 bases). The germline V gene has CDR1 KGHSH and CDR2 LQKENI. V shed 1 base and J shed 9 bases, with 25 bases lying between them. The CDR3 has 17 residues. DNA for the CDR3: TGTGCCAGCTCACCACAGCGAATGTCAGGGAACGTCCAGGGGCAGTACTTC. This translates into CASSPQRMSGNVQGQYF.

This rearrangement joins TRBV6-1 to TRBJ2-7; TRBD1 aligns across 7 bases. The CDR3 loop spans 15 amino acids. Trimming at V came to 7 bases and at J to 0 bases, leaving 9 bases not matched to a gene. Germline V gives CDR1 MNHNS, CDR2 SASEGT. The CDR3, as DNA: TGTGCCAGCATTGAGGGACAGCTGAGCTCCTACGAGCAGTACTTC. Protein sequence: CASIEGQLSSYEQYF.

The rearrangement links TRBV10-3 to TRBJ1-2; D call uncertain. Per the germline V gene, CDR1 is ENHRY and CDR2 is SYGVKD. This CDR3 is 14 amino acids long. V was shortened by 7 bases and J by 4 bases, with 16 bases between the two germline ends. In DNA form, the CDR3 reads TGTGCCATCACCGAGAGCCCCGGCCCCTATGGCTACACCTTC. Its protein product is CAITESPGPYGYTF.

The V call is TRBV6-1, the J call TRBJ2-7; D is tentatively TRBD1 or TRBD2 (5 bases each). CDR3 length: 13 residues. Germline lookup yields CDR1 MNHNS and CDR2 SASEGT. With 2 bases removed from V and 7 bases from J, the gap between germline ends came to 12 bases. In DNA, the CDR3 is TGTGCCAGCAGTGAAACGCGTGAGGGGGAGCAGTACTTC. Translating gives CASSETREGEQYF.

The rearrangement uses TRBV2 and TRBJ2-7; 8 bases line up with TRBD2. Germline V gene data show CDR1 as SNHLY and CDR2 as FYNNEI. The ends lost 4 bases at V and 7 bases at J; junction bases unmatched: 12. The CDR3 has 15 amino acids. Here the CDR3 reads CASSGTSGSYNEQYF. DNA for the CDR3: TGTGCCAGCAGTGGAACTAGCGGATCATACAATGAGCAGTACTTC.

Note on this clonotype: A single base separates this from a much larger clone, so it may be a read error. The chain is built from TRBV7-9 and TRBJ2-5; D unclear. Germline V gene lookup returns CDR1 SEHNR and CDR2 FQNEAQ (reference sequence). Trimming stripped 6 bases from V and 0 bases from J, with 8 bases between. The CDR3 totals 13 residues. This CDR3 is CASSSVNQETQYF. Written as DNA, the CDR3 is TGTGCCAGCAGTTCCGTGAACCAAGAGACCCAGTACTTC.

The chain couples TRBV11-2 to TRBJ2-3, with no clear D. The ends were cut back, 5 bases at V and 7 bases at J, with 10 bases in the middle. CDR3 length: 12 amino acids. Germline-derived CDR1 and CDR2 are SGHAT and FQNNGV. This CDR3 reads CASSLAAHTQYF. The CDR3 DNA reads as TGTGCCAGCAGCCTTGCTGCCCATACGCAGTATTTT.

The chain has TRBV7-8 and TRBJ1-5, with D uncertain. This CDR3 comprises 16 residues. V was cut by 7 bases and J by 0 bases, with 16 bases left in between. The germline gives CDR1 SGHVS, CDR2 FQNEAQ. The CDR3 reads CASTQRGGRSNQPQHF. In nucleotides, the CDR3 is TGTGCCAGCACCCAGCGGGGAGGGCGTAGCAATCAGCCCCAGCATTTT.

V usage is TRBV10-1 and J usage is TRBJ2-1; 8 bases align to TRBD2. V dropped 5 bases and J dropped 2; count of bases not matched to a gene: 8. This CDR3 has 16 amino acids. Germline V lookup: CDR1 WNHNN, CDR2 SYGVQD (reference sequence). The CDR3 region has the DNA TGCGCCAGCAGTTACCGCCGGGGGGGTACCTACAATGAGCAGTTCTTC. Encoded protein: CASSYRRGGTYNEQFF.